The rows below give T cell receptor beta chains drawn from one sample of a study of blood T cell repertoires in COVID-19. TCRdb's table, derived via immunoSEQ multiplex PCR, lists solely in-frame clones and lacks some. The data show more than 200,000 clones, with approximately 88% seen just once and around 3.6% held by the top ten. Sequenced: PBMCs or T cells enriched from blood (not recorded which). The receptors stem from a woman in her 30s who had been exposed to COVID-19. Both conserved end residues are part of each CDR3. A D gene is named only where the DNA matches it firmly. Clone size is shown for a subset of rows, as once, few, many or a class of expanded clone.

d_gene	v_gene	j_gene	abundance	CDR3nt	CDR3aa
NA	TRBV5-6	TRBJ1-5	NA	TGTGCCAGCAGCTTGAGGGGCAGGGAGGCTCAGCCCCAGCATTTT	CASSLRGREAQPQHF
NA	TRBV5-1	TRBJ1-2	NA	TGCGCCAGCAGCCAGACAGGCCTTAACTATGGCTACACCTTC	CASSQTGLNYGYTF
NA	TRBV3-1/TRBV3-2	TRBJ1-4	NA	TGTGCCAGCAGCCAAGATGGTCGGGGACATAATGAAAAACTGTTTTTT	CASSQDGRGHNEKLFF
TRBD2	TRBV3-1/TRBV3-2	TRBJ2-7	NA	TGTGCCAGCAGCCAAGGGACTAGCGGCTCACGCCAGTACTTC	CASSQGTSGSRQYF
TRBD1	TRBV3-1/TRBV3-2	TRBJ2-3	NA	TGTGCCAGCAGTCAAGGGACAGGGGGCGCGTATACGCAGTATTTT	CASSQGTGGAYTQYF
TRBD2	TRBV30	TRBJ2-1	NA	TGTGCCTGGGGTACTAGCGGAAAGTACAATGAGCAGTTCTTC	CAWGTSGKYNEQFF
NA	TRBV9	TRBJ2-1	NA	TGTGCCAGCAGCGTAGTCACTACAAATGAGCAGTTCTTC	CASSVVTTNEQFF
NA	TRBV6-5	TRBJ1-1	few	TGTGCCAGCAGTAGTAAGAGGAACACTGAAGCTTTCTTT	CASSSKRNTEAFF
TRBD2	TRBV28	TRBJ2-2	NA	TGTGCCAGCAGTTTAGACGCGGGAGTCGGAACCGGGGAGCTGTTTTTT	CASSLDAGVGTGELFF
TRBD2	TRBV10-1	TRBJ2-1	NA	TGCGCCAGCAGTGAGTCCGGAGGGAGTCTAGCGGGAGGTGATGAGCAGTTCTTC	CASSESGGSLAGGDEQFF
TRBD1	TRBV5-4	TRBJ1-1	once	TGTGCCAGCAGCTTTGGGGACCCAGGGGGTGCTTTGAACACTGAAGCTTTCTTT	CASSFGDPGGALNTEAFF
TRBD1	TRBV6-5	TRBJ1-6	NA	TGTGCCAGCATTTGGACAGGGTTCGATTCACCCCTCCACTTT	CASIWTGFDSPLHF
TRBD2	TRBV6-5	TRBJ2-5	NA	TGTGCCAGCACCCGACTAGCGGGAGGGGGAGAGACCCAGTACTTC	CASTRLAGGGETQYF
NA	TRBV5-1	TRBJ1-5	NA	TGCGCCAGCAGCTTGTCAGCGGGGAATCAGCCCCAGCATTTT	CASSLSAGNQPQHF
TRBD1	TRBV5-1	TRBJ2-6	NA	TGCGCCAGCAGCCGCACCGGGACAGGGGGTGTCACAGCCAACGTCCTGACTTTC	CASSRTGTGGVTANVLTF
NA	TRBV14	TRBJ1-2	NA	TGTGCCAGCAGCGGAAGACAGTCCTATGGCTACACCTTC	CASSGRQSYGYTF
NA	TRBV2	TRBJ1-2	NA	TGTGCCAGCCGCCGCCAGGTCTATGGCTACACCTTC	CASRRQVYGYTF
TRBD2	TRBV28	TRBJ2-3	NA	TGTGCCAGCCGGGGGGTCCCAGATACGCAGTATTTT	CASRGVPDTQYF
NA	TRBV19	TRBJ2-4	NA	TGTGCCAGTAGGGTTAGCGAAGCCAAAAACATTCAGTACTTC	CASRVSEAKNIQYF
NA	TRBV18	TRBJ1-6	NA	TGTGCCAGCTCTCAGGGACTCTCCTATAATTCACCCCTCCACTTT	CASSQGLSYNSPLHF
TRBD2	TRBV5-4	TRBJ2-7	once	TGTGCCAGCAGCTGGGGACTAGTCGGTCGGGGCGAGCAGTACTTC	CASSWGLVGRGEQYF
NA	TRBV2	TRBJ2-7	NA	TGTGCCAGCAGCCCGGGATTTACCTACGAGCAGTACTTC	CASSPGFTYEQYF
TRBD2	TRBV27	TRBJ2-7	NA	TGTGCCAGCAGTACCCCGACTAGCGAGCGATCCTACGAGCAGTACTTC	CASSTPTSERSYEQYF
NA	TRBV3-1/TRBV3-2	TRBJ1-4	once	TGTGCCAGCAGCCAAGGGGAGGGACGGGTTAATGAAAAACTGTTTTTT	CASSQGEGRVNEKLFF
NA	TRBV27	TRBJ2-1	NA	TGTGCCAGCAGCAGAATTACAGGGTCCAATGAGCAGTTCTTC	CASSRITGSNEQFF
NA	TRBV5-1	TRBJ2-1	once	TGCGCCAGCAGCTTGGTGGGAGCCGGTGAGCAGTTCTTC	CASSLVGAGEQFF
NA	TRBV28	TRBJ1-5	NA	TGTGCCAGCAGTTTAAGGGGACAGCCCCAGCATTTT	CASSLRGQPQHF